Listed below are T cell receptor beta chains from one sample, sequenced in a study of monozygotic twins with inflammatory bowel disease. TCRdb re-called the 5' RACE reads; one entry per CDR3 protein, DNA not given. The table counts fewer than 350,000 distinct CDR3 sequences; over 2% lies in the top ten. The sample comprised blood. Receptor source: a human donor with ulcerative colitis or Crohn's disease, or a healthy co-twin of an affected twin (not recorded which). CDR3s include the opening cysteine and the closing phenylalanine or tryptophan. Fields, in order: J gene, V gene, CDR3 protein.

TRBJ2-5	TRBV28	CASSPHANQETQYF
TRBJ2-3	TRBV20-1	CSGGGSRGGPDTQYF
TRBJ1-5	TRBV5-1	CASSLGQAGQPQHF
TRBJ1-1	TRBV19	CASSIRRDRGLGEAFF
TRBJ1-5	TRBV28	CASRPSGLSQPQHF
TRBJ2-3	TRBV7-2	CASSLVGGADADTQYF
TRBJ1-1	TRBV5-1	CASSSQGWNTEAFF
TRBJ2-7	TRBV7-6	CASSLERGLSYEQYF
TRBJ2-1	TRBV20-1	CSARSRDSWEQFF
TRBJ1-5	TRBV28	CASSLRGYQPQHF
TRBJ2-1	TRBV9	CASSAELAGPRFF
TRBJ2-2	TRBV24-1	CATSQGTVTGELFF
TRBJ2-7	TRBV7-7	CASSLASGVGYEQYF
TRBJ2-3	TRBV5-1	CASSLEGTGFIPQYF
TRBJ2-7	TRBV7-8	CASSQNWEPSYEQYF
TRBJ2-1	TRBV7-9	CASSLAGLADNEQFF
TRBJ2-2	TRBV12-3/TRBV12-4	CASSLAGVTRELFF
TRBJ2-1	TRBV3-1	CASSQGLAGGKNEQFF
TRBJ2-1	TRBV7-2	CASKNPSGGPEQFF